This T cell receptor beta chain is drawn from a study of cytomegalovirus exposure and HLA in healthy donors. It was with 60 Vbeta and 13 Jbeta primers that the PCR ran. Authors' data handling: A follow-up analysis tallied about 80 million unique TCR beta chains, roughly 11 million shared. Sequencing was performed with immunoSEQ multiplex PCR; in TCRdb, only in-frame clones are kept and a portion is missing. That table furnishes V, J and clone size, whereas the DNA furnished D and trimming. The sample has approximately 200,000 clones; 75% to 85% are singletons. V shed 5 bases and J shed 7 bases, with 24 bases lying between them. Germline values: CDR1 MNHEY, CDR2 SMNVEV (reference sequence). The CDR3 is made up of 16 amino acids. Overall study findings and caveats: TCR beta chains associated with HLA were, in a later analysis, more clonally expanded than equally common others. Immune exposure information comprised only CMV serostatus. It is likely that the observed cluster of highly shared sequence variants was a sequencing artifact.

On this clone itself: Its specificity is not known.

The clonotype originates from a girl under 18 in good health and CMV-seropositive. The V and J genes are TRBV27 and TRBJ2-7; TRBD1 might be the D (6 bases). Sequences were obtained from PBMCs. The CDR3 nucleotides read TGTGCCAGCAGTCCGACAGGTTGGGGGTGGGTGGGGGAGCAGTACTTC. Amino acids: CASSPTGWGWVGEQYF.